The rows below give T cell receptor beta chains drawn from one sample of a study of T cell changes during pregnancy in multiple sclerosis. Here immunoSEQ multiplex PCR was the method, and the copy in TCRdb shows in-frame clones only, minus some. The top ten clones hold roughly 0.44% of a sample with approximately 120,000 clones, around 97% of them seen once. The sequences come from peripheral blood, collected after pregnancy. These receptors originate from a female donor with multiple sclerosis, enrolled in a pregnancy study. The CDR3 runs from the conserved cysteine through the conserved F or W. The order of the fields is J gene, V gene, CDR3 protein.

j_call: TRBJ2-5
v_call: TRBV5-4
cdr3_aa: CASSSTGAGGTQYF

j_call: TRBJ2-5
v_call: TRBV5-4
cdr3_aa: CASSPRTGLQETQYF

j_call: TRBJ2-5
v_call: TRBV27
cdr3_aa: CASSLAGGPRGTQYF

j_call: TRBJ2-5
v_call: TRBV28
cdr3_aa: CASSSPRPDRAQYF

j_call: TRBJ1-1
v_call: TRBV7-2
cdr3_aa: CASSSNLNTEAFF

j_call: TRBJ2-2
v_call: TRBV7-2
cdr3_aa: CASSLGSGVTGELFF

j_call: TRBJ1-1
v_call: TRBV2
cdr3_aa: CASSENRVVAFF

j_call: TRBJ2-2
v_call: TRBV7-7
cdr3_aa: CASSSVFGVAGVDPGELFF

j_call: TRBJ2-7
v_call: TRBV30
cdr3_aa: CASSWGVEQYF

j_call: TRBJ1-1
v_call: TRBV12-5
cdr3_aa: CASGLGLRNTEAFF

j_call: TRBJ1-2
v_call: TRBV5-6
cdr3_aa: CASSAGTGYGYTF

j_call: TRBJ2-7
v_call: TRBV19
cdr3_aa: CASSMFGGPYEQYF

j_call: TRBJ1-5
v_call: TRBV7-2
cdr3_aa: CASSLGSGGNQPQHF

j_call: TRBJ2-1
v_call: TRBV7-2
cdr3_aa: CASSWGQGRVYNEQFF

j_call: TRBJ2-7
v_call: TRBV27
cdr3_aa: CASSSTGPHEQYF

j_call: TRBJ2-1
v_call: TRBV28
cdr3_aa: CASSLLDRVGNEQFF

j_call: TRBJ2-3
v_call: TRBV4-1
cdr3_aa: CASSQGGGFITDTQYF

j_call: TRBJ1-4
v_call: TRBV6-5
cdr3_aa: CASSYRTGYGMELFF

j_call: TRBJ2-3
v_call: TRBV6-5
cdr3_aa: CASSYSGLAATDTQYF

j_call: TRBJ2-7
v_call: TRBV25-1
cdr3_aa: CASSAEWVSYEQYF

j_call: TRBJ1-2
v_call: TRBV6-6
cdr3_aa: CASSYSDRGGGYTF

j_call: TRBJ2-1
v_call: TRBV5-1
cdr3_aa: CASSQQGLPPFNEQFF